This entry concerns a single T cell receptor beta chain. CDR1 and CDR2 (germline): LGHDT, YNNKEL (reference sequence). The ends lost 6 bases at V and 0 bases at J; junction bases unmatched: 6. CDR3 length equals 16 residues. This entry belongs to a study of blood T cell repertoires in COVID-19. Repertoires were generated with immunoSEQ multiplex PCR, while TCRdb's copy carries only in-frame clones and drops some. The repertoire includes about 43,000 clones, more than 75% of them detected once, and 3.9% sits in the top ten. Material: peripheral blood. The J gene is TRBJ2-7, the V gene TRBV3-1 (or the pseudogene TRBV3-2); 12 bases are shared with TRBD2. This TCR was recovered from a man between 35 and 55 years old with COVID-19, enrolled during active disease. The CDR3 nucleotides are TGTGCCAGCAGAGGGACTAGCGGGCAGGGCTCCTACGAGCAGTACTTC. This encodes CASRGTSGQGSYEQYF.